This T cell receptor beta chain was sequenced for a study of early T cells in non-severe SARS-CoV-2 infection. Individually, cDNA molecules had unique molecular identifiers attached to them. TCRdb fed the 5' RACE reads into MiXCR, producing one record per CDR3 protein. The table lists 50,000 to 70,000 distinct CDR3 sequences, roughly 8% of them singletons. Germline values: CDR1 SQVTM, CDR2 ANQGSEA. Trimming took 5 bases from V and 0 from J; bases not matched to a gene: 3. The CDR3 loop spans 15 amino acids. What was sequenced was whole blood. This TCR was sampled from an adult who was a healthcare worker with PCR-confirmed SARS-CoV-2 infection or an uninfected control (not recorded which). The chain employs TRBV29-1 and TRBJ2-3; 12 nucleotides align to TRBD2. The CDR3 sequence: CSVTSGRSSTDTQYF. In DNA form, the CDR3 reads TGCAGCGTTACTAGCGGGAGGTCTAGCACAGATACGCAGTATTTT.